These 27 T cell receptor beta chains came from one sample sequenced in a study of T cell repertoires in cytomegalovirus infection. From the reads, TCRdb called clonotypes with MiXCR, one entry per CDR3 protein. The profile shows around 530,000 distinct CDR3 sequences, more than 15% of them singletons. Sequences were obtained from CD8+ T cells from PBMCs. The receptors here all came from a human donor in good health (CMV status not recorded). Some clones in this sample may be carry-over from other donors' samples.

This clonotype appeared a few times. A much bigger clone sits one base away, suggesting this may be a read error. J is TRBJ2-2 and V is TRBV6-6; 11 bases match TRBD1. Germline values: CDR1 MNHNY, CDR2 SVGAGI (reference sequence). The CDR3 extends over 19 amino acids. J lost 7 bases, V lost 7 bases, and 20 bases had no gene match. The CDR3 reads CASKYPLRGTGGLGGELFF. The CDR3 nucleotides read TGTGCCAGCAAATACCCTTTAAGGGGGACAGGGGGTTTGGGCGGGGAGCTGTTTTTT.

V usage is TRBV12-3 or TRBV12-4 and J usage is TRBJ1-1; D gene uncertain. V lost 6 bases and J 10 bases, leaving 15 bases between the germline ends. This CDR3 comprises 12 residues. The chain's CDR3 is CASSSAAPVAFF. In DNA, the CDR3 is TGTGCCAGCAGCAGTGCAGCCCCTGTAGCTTTCTTT.

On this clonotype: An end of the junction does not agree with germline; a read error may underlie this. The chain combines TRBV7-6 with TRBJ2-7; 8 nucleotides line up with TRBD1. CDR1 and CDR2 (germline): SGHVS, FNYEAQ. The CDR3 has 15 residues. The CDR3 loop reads CASSRGQDRTYEQYF. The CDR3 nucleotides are TGTGCTAGCAGCCGGGGACAGGATCGAACCTACGAGCAGTACTTC.

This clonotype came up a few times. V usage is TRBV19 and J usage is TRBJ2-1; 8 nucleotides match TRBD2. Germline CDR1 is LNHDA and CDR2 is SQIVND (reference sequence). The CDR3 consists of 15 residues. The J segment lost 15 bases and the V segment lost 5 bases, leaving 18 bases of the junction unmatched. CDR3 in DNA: TGTGCCAGTAGTCCTAATTGGACTAGCAATATTAACAGGTTCTTC. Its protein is CASSPNWTSNINRFF.

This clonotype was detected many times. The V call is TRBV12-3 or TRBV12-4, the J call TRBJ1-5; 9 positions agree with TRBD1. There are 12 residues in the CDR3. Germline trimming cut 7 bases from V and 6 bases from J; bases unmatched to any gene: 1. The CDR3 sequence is CASKTGGQPQHF. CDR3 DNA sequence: TGTGCCAGCAAGACAGGGGGTCAGCCCCAGCATTTT.

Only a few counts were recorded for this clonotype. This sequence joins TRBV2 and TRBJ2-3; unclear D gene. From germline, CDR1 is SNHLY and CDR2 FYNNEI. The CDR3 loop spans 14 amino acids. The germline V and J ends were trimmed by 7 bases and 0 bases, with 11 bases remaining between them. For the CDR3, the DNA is TGTGCCAGCAAGGACGGATCTAGCACAGATACGCAGTATTTT. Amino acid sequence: CASKDGSSTDTQYF.

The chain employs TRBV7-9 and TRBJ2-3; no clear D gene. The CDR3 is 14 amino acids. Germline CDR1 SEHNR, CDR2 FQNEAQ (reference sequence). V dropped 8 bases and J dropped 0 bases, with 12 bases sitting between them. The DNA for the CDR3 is TGTGCCAGCGGAGAGAAAGTTAGCACAGATACGCAGTATTTT. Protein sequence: CASGEKVSTDTQYF.

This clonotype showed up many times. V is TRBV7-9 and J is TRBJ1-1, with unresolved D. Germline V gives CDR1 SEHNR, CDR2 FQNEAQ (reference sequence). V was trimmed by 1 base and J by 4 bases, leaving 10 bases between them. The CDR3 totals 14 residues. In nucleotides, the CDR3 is TGTGCCAGCAGCTTAGAGACGAGGGCCACTGAAGCTTTCTTT. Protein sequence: CASSLETRATEAFF.

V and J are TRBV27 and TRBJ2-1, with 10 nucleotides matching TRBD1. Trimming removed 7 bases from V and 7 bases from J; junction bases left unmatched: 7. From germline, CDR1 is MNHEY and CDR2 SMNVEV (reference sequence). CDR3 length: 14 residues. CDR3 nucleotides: TGTGCCAGCAACCCGGGACAGGGGCTAAATGAGCAGTTCTTC. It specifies CASNPGQGLNEQFF.

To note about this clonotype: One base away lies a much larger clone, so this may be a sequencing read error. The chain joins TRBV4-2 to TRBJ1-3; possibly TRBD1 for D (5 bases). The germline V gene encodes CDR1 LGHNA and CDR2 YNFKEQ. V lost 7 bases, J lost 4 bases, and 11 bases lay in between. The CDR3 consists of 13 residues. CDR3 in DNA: TGTGCCAGCAACCAGGGTGAAGGAAACACCATATATTTT. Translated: CASNQGEGNTIYF.

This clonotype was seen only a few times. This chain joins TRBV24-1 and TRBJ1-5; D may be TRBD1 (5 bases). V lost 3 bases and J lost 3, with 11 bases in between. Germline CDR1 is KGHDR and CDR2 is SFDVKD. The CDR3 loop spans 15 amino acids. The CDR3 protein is CATSDTDSHNQPQHF. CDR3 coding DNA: TGTGCCACCAGTGATACCGACAGCCACAATCAGCCCCAGCATTTT.

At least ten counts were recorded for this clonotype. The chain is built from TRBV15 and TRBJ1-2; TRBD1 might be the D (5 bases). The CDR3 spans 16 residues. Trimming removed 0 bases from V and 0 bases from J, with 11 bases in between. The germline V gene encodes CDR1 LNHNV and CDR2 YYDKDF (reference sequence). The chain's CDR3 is CATSRDRDRPNYGYTF. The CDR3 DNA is TGTGCCACCAGCAGAGACCGGGACCGACCTAACTATGGCTACACCTTC.

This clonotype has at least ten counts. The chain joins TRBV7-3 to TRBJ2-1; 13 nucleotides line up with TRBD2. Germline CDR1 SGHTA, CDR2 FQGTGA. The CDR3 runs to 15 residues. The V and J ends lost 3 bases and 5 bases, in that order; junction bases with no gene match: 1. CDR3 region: CASSLGLAGHNEQFF. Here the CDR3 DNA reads TGTGCCAGCAGCTTGGGACTAGCGGGGCACAATGAGCAGTTCTTC. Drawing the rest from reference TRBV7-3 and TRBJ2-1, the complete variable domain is GAGVSQTPSNKVTEKGKYVELRCDPISGHTALYWYRQSLGQGPEFLIYFQGTGAADDSGLPNDRFFAVRPEGSVSTLKIQRTERGDSAVYLCASSLGLAGHNEQFFGPGTRLTVL.

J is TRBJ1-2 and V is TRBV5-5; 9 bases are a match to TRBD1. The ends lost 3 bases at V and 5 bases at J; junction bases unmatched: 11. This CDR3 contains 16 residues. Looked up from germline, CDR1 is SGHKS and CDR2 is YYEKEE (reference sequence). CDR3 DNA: TGTGCCAGCAGCTCAGATCGTTCCGGACAGGGGTATGGCTACACCTTC. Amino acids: CASSSDRSGQGYGYTF. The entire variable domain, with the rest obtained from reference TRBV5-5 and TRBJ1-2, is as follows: DAGVTQSPTHLIKTRGQQVTLRCSPISGHKSVSWYQQVLGQGPQFIFQYYEKEERGRGNFPDRFSARQFPNYSSELNVNALLLGDSALYLCASSSDRSGQGYGYTFGSGTRLTVV.

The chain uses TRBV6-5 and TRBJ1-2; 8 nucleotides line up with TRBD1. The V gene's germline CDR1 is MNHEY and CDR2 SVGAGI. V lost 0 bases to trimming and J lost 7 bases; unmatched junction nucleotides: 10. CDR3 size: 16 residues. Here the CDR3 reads CASSYSRKAGGFGYTF. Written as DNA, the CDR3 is TGTGCCAGCAGTTACTCGAGAAAGGCAGGGGGCTTTGGCTACACCTTC.

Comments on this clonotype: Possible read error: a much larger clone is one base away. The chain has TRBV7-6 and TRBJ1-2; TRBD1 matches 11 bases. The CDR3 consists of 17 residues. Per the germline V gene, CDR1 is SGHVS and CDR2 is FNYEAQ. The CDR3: CASSSSLGTGGYYCYTF. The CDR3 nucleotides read TGTGCCAGCAGCTCGTCGCTGGGGACAGGGGGTTACTATTGCTACACCTTC. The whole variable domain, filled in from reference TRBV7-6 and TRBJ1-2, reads GAGVSQSPRYKVTKRGQDVALRCDPISGHVSLYWYRQALGQGPEFLTYFNYEAQQDKSGLPNDRFSAERPEGSISTLTIQRTEQRDSAMYRCASSSSLGTGGYYCYTFGSGTRLTVV.

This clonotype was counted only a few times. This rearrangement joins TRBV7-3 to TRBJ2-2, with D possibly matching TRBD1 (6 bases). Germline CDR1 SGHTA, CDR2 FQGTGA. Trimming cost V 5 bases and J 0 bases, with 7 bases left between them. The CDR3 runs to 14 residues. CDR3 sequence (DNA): TGTGCCAGCAGCGGGGACACGAACACCGGGGAGCTGTTTTTT. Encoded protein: CASSGDTNTGELFF.

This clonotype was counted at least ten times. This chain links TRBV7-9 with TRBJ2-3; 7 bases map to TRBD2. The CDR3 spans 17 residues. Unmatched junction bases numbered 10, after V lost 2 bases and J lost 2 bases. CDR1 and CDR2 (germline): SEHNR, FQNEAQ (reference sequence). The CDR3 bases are TGTGCCAGCAGCTTACCATCGACTAGCCGGAACACAGATACGCAGTATTTT. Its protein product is CASSLPSTSRNTDTQYF.

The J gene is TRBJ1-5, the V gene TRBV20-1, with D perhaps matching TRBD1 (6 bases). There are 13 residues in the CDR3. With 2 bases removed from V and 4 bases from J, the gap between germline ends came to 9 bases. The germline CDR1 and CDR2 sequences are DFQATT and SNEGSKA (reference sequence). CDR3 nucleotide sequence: TGCAGTGCTAGACCCCAGGGGAATCAGCCCCAGCATTTT. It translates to CSARPQGNQPQHF.

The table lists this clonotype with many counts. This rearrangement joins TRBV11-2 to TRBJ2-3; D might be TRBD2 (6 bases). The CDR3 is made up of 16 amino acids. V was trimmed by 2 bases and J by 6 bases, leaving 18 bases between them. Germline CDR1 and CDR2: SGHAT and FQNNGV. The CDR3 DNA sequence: TGTGCCAGCAGCTTATCGACTAGAGATGAGTATGATACGCAGTATTTT. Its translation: CASSLSTRDEYDTQYF.

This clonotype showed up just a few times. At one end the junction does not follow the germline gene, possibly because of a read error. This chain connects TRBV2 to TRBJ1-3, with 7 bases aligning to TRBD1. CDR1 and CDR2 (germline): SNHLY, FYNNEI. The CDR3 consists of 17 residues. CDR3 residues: CASREVGRGSSGNTIYF. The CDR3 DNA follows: TGTGCCAGCAGGGAAGTTGGCAGGGGGAGCTCTGGAAACACCATATATTTT.

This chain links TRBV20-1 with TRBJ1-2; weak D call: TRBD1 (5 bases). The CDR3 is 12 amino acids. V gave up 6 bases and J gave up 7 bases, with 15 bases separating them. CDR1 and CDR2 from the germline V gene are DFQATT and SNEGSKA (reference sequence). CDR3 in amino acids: CSASPGKAGYTF. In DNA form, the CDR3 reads TGCAGTGCCTCCCCAGGGAAGGCTGGCTACACCTTC.

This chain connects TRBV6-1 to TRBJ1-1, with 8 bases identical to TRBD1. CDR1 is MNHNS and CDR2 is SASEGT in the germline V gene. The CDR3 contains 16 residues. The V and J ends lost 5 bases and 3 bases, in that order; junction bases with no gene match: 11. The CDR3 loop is CASSRPLDRGDTEAFF. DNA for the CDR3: TGTGCCAGCAGTCGCCCCCTCGACAGGGGAGACACTGAAGCTTTCTTT.

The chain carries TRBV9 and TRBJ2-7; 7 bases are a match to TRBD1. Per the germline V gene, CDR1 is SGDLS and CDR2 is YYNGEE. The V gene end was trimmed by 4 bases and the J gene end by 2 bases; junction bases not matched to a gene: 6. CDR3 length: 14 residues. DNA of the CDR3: TGTGCCAGCAGCCCACGGACAGGTCCCTACGAGCAGTACTTC. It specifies CASSPRTGPYEQYF.

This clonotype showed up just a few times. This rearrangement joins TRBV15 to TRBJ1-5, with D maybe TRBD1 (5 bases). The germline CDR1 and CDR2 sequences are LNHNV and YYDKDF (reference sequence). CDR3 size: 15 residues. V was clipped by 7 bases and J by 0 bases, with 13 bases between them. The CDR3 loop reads CATTGGDYSNQPQHF. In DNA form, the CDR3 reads TGTGCCACCACCGGGGGGGATTATAGCAATCAGCCCCAGCATTTT.

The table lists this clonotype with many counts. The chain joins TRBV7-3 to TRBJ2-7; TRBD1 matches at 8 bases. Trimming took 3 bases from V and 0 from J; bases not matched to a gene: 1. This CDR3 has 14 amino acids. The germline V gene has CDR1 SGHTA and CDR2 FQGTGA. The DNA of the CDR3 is TGTGCCAGCAGCTTCGGACAGGGCTCCTACGAGCAGTACTTC. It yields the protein CASSFGQGSYEQYF. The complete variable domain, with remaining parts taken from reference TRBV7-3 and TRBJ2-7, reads GAGVSQTPSNKVTEKGKYVELRCDPISGHTALYWYRQSLGQGPEFLIYFQGTGAADDSGLPNDRFFAVRPEGSVSTLKIQRTERGDSAVYLCASSFGQGSYEQYFGPGTRLTVT.

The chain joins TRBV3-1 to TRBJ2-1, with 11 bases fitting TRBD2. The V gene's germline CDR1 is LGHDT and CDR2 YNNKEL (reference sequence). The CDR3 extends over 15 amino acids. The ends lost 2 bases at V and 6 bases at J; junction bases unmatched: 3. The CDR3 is CASSQTSGSSNEQFF. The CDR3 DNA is TGTGCCAGCAGCCAAACTAGCGGGAGTTCCAATGAGCAGTTCTTC.